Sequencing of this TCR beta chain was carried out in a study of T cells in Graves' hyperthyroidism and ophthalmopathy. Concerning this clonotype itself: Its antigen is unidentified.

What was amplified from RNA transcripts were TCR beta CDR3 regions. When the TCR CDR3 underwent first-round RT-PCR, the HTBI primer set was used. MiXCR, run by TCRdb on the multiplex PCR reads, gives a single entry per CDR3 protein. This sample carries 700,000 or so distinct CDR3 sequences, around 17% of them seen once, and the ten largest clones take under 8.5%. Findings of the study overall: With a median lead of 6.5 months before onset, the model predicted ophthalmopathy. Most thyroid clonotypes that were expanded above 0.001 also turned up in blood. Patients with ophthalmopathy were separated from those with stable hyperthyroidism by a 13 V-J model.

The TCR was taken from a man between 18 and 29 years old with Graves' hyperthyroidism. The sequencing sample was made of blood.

The CDR3 DNA is TGTGCCAGCAGTTTAGGCATGGGGGGGACTAGCGTGTCCTACGAGCAGTACTTC. Translation gives CASSLGMGGTSVSYEQYF. This rearrangement joins TRBV12-3 or TRBV12-4 to TRBJ2-7; 10 bases are a match to TRBD2. The CDR3 runs to 18 residues. Trimming removed 1 base from V and 1 base from J; junction bases left unmatched: 10.